Listed below are T cell receptor beta chains from one sample, sequenced in a study of cytomegalovirus exposure and HLA in healthy donors. Some clones are missing from TCRdb's copy, which holds only in-frame ones; the method was immunoSEQ multiplex PCR. In the table there are fewer than 200,000 clones, about three quarters of which are singletons. Sequences were obtained from PBMCs. Receptors were obtained from a man younger than 35 in good health and CMV-seronegative. Each CDR3 is given with its conserved first and last residue. A D gene is named only where the DNA matches it firmly. Expanded clones are given a class, and other clones once, few, many or no size at all.

TRBJ2-5 | few | . | TRBV7-9 | CASSLAGAEAGETQYF | TGTGCCAGCAGCTTAGCCGGGGCGGAGGCGGGGGAGACCCAGTACTTC
TRBJ1-2 | . | TRBD1 | TRBV4-3 | CASSQLPQGKQNTF | TGCGCCAGCAGCCAACTTCCACAGGGGAAGCAGAACACCTTC
TRBJ2-4 | . | . | TRBV15 | CATSSSGGGPNIQYF | TGTGCCACCAGCAGTTCGGGGGGCGGACCAAACATTCAGTACTTC
TRBJ1-2 | . | . | TRBV7-2 | CASSLVGDYGYTF | TGTGCCAGCAGCTTAGTAGGGGACTATGGCTACACCTTC
TRBJ1-6 | . | . | TRBV4-1 | CASSQDGGGGRQNSPLHF | TGCGCCAGCAGCCAAGACGGAGGTGGAGGCCGACAAAATTCACCCCTCCACTTT
TRBJ2-1 | . | TRBD2 | TRBV4-3 | CASSQPEREHEQFF | TGCGCCAGCAGCCAGCCAGAGCGGGAGCATGAGCAGTTCTTC
TRBJ1-4 | . | . | TRBV9 | CASSPWGGPNEKLFF | TGTGCCAGCAGCCCCTGGGGGGGGCCTAATGAAAAACTGTTTTTT
TRBJ1-1 | . | . | TRBV11-2 | CASSPGVEGSTEAFF | TGTGCCAGCAGCCCCGGGGTGGAAGGTAGCACTGAAGCTTTCTTT
TRBJ2-3 | . | . | TRBV6-5 | CASSYLGSSTDTQYF | TGTGCCAGCAGTTATTTGGGCAGCTCCACAGATACGCAGTATTTT
TRBJ2-3 | . | . | TRBV6-1 | CASKGDLITDTQYF | TGTGCCAGCAAAGGGGACTTGATCACAGATACGCAGTATTTT
TRBJ2-6 | . | . | TRBV6-6 | CASRGQAGANVLTF | TGTGCCAGCAGGGGACAAGCTGGGGCCAACGTCCTGACTTTC
TRBJ2-2 | . | . | TRBV12-2 | CASRSPLPGTGPTGELFF | TGTGCAAGTCGCTCCCCGTTACCAGGGACAGGGCCCACCGGGGAGCTGTTTTTT
TRBJ2-1 | . | . | TRBV4-1 | CASTPEVLRGNEQFF | TGCGCCAGCACCCCTGAGGTCCTCCGGGGGAATGAGCAGTTCTTC
TRBJ2-7 | . | TRBD2 | TRBV6-1 | CASSAGGGYGQYF | TGTGCCAGCAGTGCGGGGGGAGGATATGGGCAGTACTTC
TRBJ2-7 | once | TRBD2 | TRBV5-4 | CASSFGWMASGRYGYEQYF | TGTGCCAGCAGCTTTGGTTGGATGGCTAGCGGGAGGTATGGGTACGAGCAGTACTTC
TRBJ2-7 | . | . | TRBV28 | CASSFGASRSYEQYF | TGTGCCAGCAGTTTTGGGGCCAGTCGTTCCTACGAGCAGTACTTC
TRBJ2-1 | . | . | TRBV30 | CAWSAPPTVSSYNEQFF | TGTGCCTGGAGTGCCCCTCCCACGGTTAGCTCCTACAATGAGCAGTTCTTC
TRBJ1-5 | . | . | TRBV27 | CASSLVSGGHQPQHF | TGTGCCAGCAGTTTAGTCTCGGGGGGCCATCAGCCCCAGCATTTT
TRBJ2-1 | . | . | TRBV10-3 | CAASGRHYNEQFF | TGTGCCGCTTCTGGCAGACACTACAATGAGCAGTTCTTC
TRBJ2-7 | . | TRBD2 | TRBV4-3 | CASSQDPLAGEYEQYF | TGCGCCAGCAGCCAAGATCCGCTAGCGGGAGAATACGAGCAGTACTTC
TRBJ1-1 | . | . | TRBV7-8 | CASSWGGGTEAFF | TGTGCCAGCTCGTGGGGGGGCGGCACTGAAGCTTTCTTT
TRBJ2-5 | . | . | TRBV7-2 | CASSLAAKETQYF | TGTGCCAGCAGCTTAGCAGCGAAAGAGACCCAGTACTTC
TRBJ2-7 | few | . | TRBV9 | CASSVGGGTYEQYF | TGTGCCAGCAGCGTAGGAGGCGGCACCTACGAGCAGTACTTC